What follows is one T cell receptor (beta chain) and its context. The antigen remains undetermined. These data are taken from a study of cytomegalovirus exposure and HLA in healthy donors. Study observations and caveats: Later analysis showed TCR association rates varying by HLA locus, highest for DRB1 and lowest for HLA-C.

The V gene's germline CDR1 is SNHLY and CDR2 FYNNEI. Trimming at V came to 10 bases and at J to 1 base, leaving 6 bases not matched to a gene. CDR3 length: 13 residues. The PCR had 60 Vbeta and 13 Jbeta primers. Libraries were prepared by immunoSEQ multiplex PCR; TCRdb keeps only in-frame clonotypes and omits some of them. The sample records 100,000 to 150,000 clones, roughly 88% being singletons. The J gene is TRBJ2-5, the V gene TRBV2; 7 bases are shared with TRBD2. This clonotype was sampled from a boy aged 5 to 17 in good health and CMV-seronegative. Sequencing was performed on PBMCs. The DNA of the CDR3 is TGTGCCACTACCTGGGGGGGCCAAGAGACCCAGTACTTC. As protein: CATTWGGQETQYF. Supplemented by reference TRBV2 and TRBJ2-5, the full variable domain reads EPEVTQTPSHQVTQMGQEVILRCVPISNHLYFYWYRQILGQKVEFLVSFYNNEISEKSEIFDDQFSVERPDGSNFTLKIRSTKLEDSAMYFCATTWGGQETQYFGPGTRLLVL.